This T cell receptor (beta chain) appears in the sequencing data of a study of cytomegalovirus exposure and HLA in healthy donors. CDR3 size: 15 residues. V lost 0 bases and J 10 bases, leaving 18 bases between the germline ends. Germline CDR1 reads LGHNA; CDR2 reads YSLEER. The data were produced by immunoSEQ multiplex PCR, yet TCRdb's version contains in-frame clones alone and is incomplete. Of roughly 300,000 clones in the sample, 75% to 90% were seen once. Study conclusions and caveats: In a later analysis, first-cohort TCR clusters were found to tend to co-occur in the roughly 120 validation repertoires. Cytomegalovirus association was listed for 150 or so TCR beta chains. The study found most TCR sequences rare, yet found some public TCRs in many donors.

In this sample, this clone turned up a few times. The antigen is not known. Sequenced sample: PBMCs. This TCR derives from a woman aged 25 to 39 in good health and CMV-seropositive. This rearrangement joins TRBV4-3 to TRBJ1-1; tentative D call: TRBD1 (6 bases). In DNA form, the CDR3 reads TGCGCCAGCAGCCAAGACCCGGGGGCGAACGCAGGAGCTTTCTTT. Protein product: CASSQDPGANAGAFF.